This T cell receptor beta chain was recorded in a study of cytotoxic CD8 clonotypes in ibrutinib-treated CLL. Study at large: Median treatment time before response sampling was 12 months, range 6 to 36.

The method was immunoSEQ multiplex PCR; TCRdb's version includes in-frame clones alone and lacks a portion of them. The table shows about 68,000 clones, with more than 60% occurring only once. Of note for this clone: Its cognate antigen is unknown.

Overall study results and limits: A difference in sampling times existed between sustained-remission and progressing patients.

With 4 bases clipped from V and 6 bases from J, the junction kept 8 bases outside the gene matches. Germline V CDR1 and CDR2: SNHLY, FYNNEI. CDR3 size: 15 residues. Source: PBMCs, taken after 12 months of ibrutinib treatment. The clonotype was recovered from a human donor with chronic lymphocytic leukemia. The J gene is TRBJ2-3, the V gene TRBV2, with TRBD2 identical over 9 bases. The CDR3 here is CASSVERGARDTQYF. The CDR3 DNA sequence: TGTGCCAGCAGTGTTGAGCGGGGGGCCAGGGATACGCAGTATTTT.